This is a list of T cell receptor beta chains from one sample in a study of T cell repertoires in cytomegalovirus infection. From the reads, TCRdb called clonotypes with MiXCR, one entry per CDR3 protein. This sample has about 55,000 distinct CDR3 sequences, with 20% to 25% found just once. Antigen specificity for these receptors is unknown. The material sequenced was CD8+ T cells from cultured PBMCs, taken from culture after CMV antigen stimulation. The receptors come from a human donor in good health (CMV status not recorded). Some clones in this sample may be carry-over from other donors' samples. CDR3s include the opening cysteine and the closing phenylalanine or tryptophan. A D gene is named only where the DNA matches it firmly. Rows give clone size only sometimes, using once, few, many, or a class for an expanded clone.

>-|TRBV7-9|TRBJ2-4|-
CASSLRGGISPLAKNIQYF
TGTGCCAGCAGTCTCCGAGGGGGAATCTCCCCTCTCGCCAAAAACATTCAGTACTTC
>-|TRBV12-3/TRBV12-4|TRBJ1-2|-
CASSLNGWYGYTF
TGTGCCAGCAGTTTAAATGGATGGTATGGCTACACCTTC
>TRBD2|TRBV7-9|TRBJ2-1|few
CASTQREGYNEQFF
TGTGCCAGCACACAGCGGGAGGGTTACAATGAGCAGTTCTTC
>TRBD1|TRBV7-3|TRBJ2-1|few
CASSLSGGRYEQFF
TGTGCCAGCAGTTTATCAGGGGGCAGGTATGAGCAGTTCTTC
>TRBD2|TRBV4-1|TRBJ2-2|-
CASSDSSGAGELFF
TGCGCCAGCAGCGATAGTAGCGGGGCCGGGGAGCTGTTTTTT
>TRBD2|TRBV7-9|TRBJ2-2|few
CASSLEAGAVGTGELFF
TGTGCCAGCAGCTTAGAAGCGGGGGCCGTGGGCACCGGGGAGCTGTTTTTT
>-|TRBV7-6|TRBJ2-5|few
CASSLSGETQYF
TGTGCCAGCAGCTTGTCTGGAGAGACCCAGTACTTC
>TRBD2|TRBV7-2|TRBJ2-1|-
CASSSGLAGGREQFF
TGTGCCAGCAGCTCCGGACTAGCGGGGGGGCGTGAGCAGTTCTTC
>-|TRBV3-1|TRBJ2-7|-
CASSQVYYEQYF
TGTGCCAGCAGCCAAGTCTACTACGAGCAGTACTTC
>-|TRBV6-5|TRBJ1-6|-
CASSSGAERNSPLHF
TGTGCCAGCAGTTCGGGGGCCGAAAGAAATTCACCCCTCCACTTT
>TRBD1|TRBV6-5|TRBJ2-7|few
CASSYDLTGVGSYEQYF
TGTGCCAGCAGTTACGACTTAACAGGGGTGGGATCCTACGAGCAGTACTTC
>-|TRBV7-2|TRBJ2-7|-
CAEGSDQYF
TGTGCCGAGGGGTCCGACCAGTACTTC
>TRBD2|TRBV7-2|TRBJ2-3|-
CASSLELGGRGTDTQYF
TGTGCCAGCAGCTTAGAGTTAGGCGGGAGGGGCACAGATACGCAGTATTTT
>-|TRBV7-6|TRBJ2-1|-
CASSLAGEVSYNEQFF
TGTGCCAGCAGCTTAGCGGGAGAGGTTTCCTACAATGAGCAGTTCTTC
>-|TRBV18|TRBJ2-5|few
CASSPPLTRTQETQYF
TGTGCCAGCTCACCACCGCTTACACGGACCCAAGAGACCCAGTACTTC
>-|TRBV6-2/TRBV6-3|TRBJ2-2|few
CASSYERRNTGELFF
TGTGCCAGCAGTTACGAGAGGCGGAACACCGGGGAGCTGTTTTTT
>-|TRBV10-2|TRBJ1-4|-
CASSESTREEDEKLFF
TGCGCCAGCAGTGAGTCGACCAGGGAAGAGGATGAAAAACTGTTTTTT